The clone carrying this T cell receptor (beta chain) has at least ten counts. One entry per CDR3 protein results from TCRdb running MiXCR on the multiplex PCR reads. The table has 100,000 to 150,000 distinct CDR3 sequences, about 20% seen once. Axillary draining lymph nodes of breast cancer patients supplied the node samples. This CDR3 has 15 amino acids. Trimming took off 5 bases at V and 1 base at J, with 14 bases between the two ends. Germline V lookup: CDR1 SEHNR, CDR2 FQNEAQ (reference sequence). This record belongs to a study of breast tumors, draining lymph nodes, adjacent tissues. This TCR was sampled from a female donor with breast cancer. Some clones in this sample may be carry-over from other donors' samples. This chain links TRBV7-9 with TRBJ2-5, with TRBD2 as a possible D gene (6 bases). The material sequenced was axillary lymph node tissue. The CDR3 DNA sequence: TGTGCCAGCAGCCAATTCTGGAGGGGCCAAGAGACCCAGTACTTC. It specifies CASSQFWRGQETQYF.